This T cell receptor (beta chain) is drawn from a study of T cell responses to AZD1222 COVID-19 vaccine. Notes on the study in general: Elevations in Spike-specific TCR breadth and depth followed administration of two AZD1222 doses. The repertoires were collected only after the peak T cell response. Regions left unmutated in variants are reportedly the target of nearly half of spike-specific TCRs.

Using immunoSEQ multiplex PCR, the repertoire was profiled, and TCRdb retains in-frame clones only, with some absent. The sample lists about 160,000 clones, 88% occurring once. Details on this clone: Its cognate antigen is unknown.

Looked up from germline, CDR1 is MNHEY and CDR2 is SMNVEV (reference sequence). Trimming removed 5 bases from V and 4 bases from J, with 12 bases in between. This CDR3 comprises 13 residues. This rearrangement joins TRBV27 to TRBJ2-7, with D possibly matching TRBD2 (6 bases). This sample comprised peripheral blood, obtained on day 0 of AZD1222 vaccination. This clonotype originated in an adult in good health. Here the CDR3 DNA reads TGTGCCAGCAGTCGGGACTGGTTATACGAGCAGTACTTC. Translating gives CASSRDWLYEQYF.